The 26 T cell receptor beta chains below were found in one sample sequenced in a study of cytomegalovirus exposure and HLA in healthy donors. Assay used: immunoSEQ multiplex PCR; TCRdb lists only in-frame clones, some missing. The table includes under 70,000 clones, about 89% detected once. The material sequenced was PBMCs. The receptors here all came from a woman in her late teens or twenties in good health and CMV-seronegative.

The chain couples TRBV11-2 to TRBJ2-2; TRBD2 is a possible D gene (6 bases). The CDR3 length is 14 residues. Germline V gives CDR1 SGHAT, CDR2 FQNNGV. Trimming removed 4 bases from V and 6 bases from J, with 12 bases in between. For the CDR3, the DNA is TGTGCCAGCAGCTGGGCGCGGGGAGCCGGGGAGCTGTTTTTT. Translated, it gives CASSWARGAGELFF.

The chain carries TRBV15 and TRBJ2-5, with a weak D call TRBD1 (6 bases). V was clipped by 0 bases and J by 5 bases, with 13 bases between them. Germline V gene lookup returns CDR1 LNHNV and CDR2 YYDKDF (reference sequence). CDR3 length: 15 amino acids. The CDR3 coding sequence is TGTGCCACCAGCAGAGACCCAGGGGTGGGCGAGACCCAGTACTTC. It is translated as CATSRDPGVGETQYF.

The CDR3 protein is CASSLVVTESYEQYF. The DNA for the CDR3 is TGTGCCAGCAGCTTAGTAGTGACAGAGTCCTACGAGCAGTACTTC. V is TRBV11-1 and J is TRBJ2-7, with a possible D match to TRBD1 (5 bases). Trimming took 1 base from V and 1 from J, leaving 11 bases between them. The CDR3 runs 15 residues. From germline, CDR1 is SGHAT and CDR2 FQDESV (reference sequence).

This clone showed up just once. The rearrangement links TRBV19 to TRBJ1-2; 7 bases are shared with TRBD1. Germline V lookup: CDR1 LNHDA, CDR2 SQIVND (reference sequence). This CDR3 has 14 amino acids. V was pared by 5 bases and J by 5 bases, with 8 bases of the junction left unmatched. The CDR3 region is CASSEQGPYYGYTF. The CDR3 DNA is TGTGCCAGTAGTGAACAGGGGCCCTATTATGGCTACACCTTC. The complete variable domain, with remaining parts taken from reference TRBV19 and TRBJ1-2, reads DGGITQSPKYLFRKEGQNVTLSCEQNLNHDAMYWYRQDPGQGLRLIYYSQIVNDFQKGDIAEGYSVSREKKESFPLTVTSAQKNPTAFYLCASSEQGPYYGYTFGSGTRLTVV.

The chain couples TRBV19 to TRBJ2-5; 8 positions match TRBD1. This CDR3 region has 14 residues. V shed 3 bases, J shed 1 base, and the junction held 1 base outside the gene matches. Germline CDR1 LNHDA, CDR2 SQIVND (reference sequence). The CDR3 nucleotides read TGTGCCAGTAGTATTCAGGGGGCCCAAGAGACCCAGTACTTC. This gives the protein CASSIQGAQETQYF. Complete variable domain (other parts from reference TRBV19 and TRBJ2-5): DGGITQSPKYLFRKEGQNVTLSCEQNLNHDAMYWYRQDPGQGLRLIYYSQIVNDFQKGDIAEGYSVSREKKESFPLTVTSAQKNPTAFYLCASSIQGAQETQYFGPGTRLLVL.

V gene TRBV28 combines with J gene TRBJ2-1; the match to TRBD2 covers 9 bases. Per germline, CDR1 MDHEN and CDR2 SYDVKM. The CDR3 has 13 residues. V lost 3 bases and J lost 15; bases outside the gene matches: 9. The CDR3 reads CASSFVAGGQRFF. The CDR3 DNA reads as TGTGCCAGCAGTTTTGTCGCGGGAGGGCAACGGTTCTTC.

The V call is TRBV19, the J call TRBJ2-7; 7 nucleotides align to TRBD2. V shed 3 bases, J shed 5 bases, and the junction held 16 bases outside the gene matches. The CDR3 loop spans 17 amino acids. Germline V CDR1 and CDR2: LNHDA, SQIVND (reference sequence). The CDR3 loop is CASSIFPRTRPGDEQYF. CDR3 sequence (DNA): TGTGCCAGTAGTATCTTTCCCCGGACTAGGCCTGGGGACGAGCAGTACTTC.

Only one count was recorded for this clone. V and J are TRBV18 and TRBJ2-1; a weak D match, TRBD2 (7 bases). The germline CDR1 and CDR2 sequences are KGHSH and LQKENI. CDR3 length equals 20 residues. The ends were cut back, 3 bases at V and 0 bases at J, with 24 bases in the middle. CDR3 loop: CASSPRAGLDSRGSYNEQFF. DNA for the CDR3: TGTGCCAGCTCACCCAGGGCAGGACTAGACAGCAGGGGCTCCTACAATGAGCAGTTCTTC.

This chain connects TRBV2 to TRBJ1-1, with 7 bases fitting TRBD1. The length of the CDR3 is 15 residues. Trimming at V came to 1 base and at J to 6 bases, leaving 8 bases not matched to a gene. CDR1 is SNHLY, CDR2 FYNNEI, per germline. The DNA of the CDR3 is TGTGCCAGCAGTGAAGGGGAAGGGGGCTGGGCTGAAGCTTTCTTT. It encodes CASSEGEGGWAEAFF.

The CDR3 region has the DNA TGTGCCTGGAGTGTCTACAGCCGTTCCTCTGGAAACACCATATATTTT. This gives the protein CAWSVYSRSSGNTIYF. This chain connects TRBV30 to TRBJ1-3; no clear D. Germline values: CDR1 GTSNPN, CDR2 SVGIG (reference sequence). The CDR3 loop spans 16 amino acids. Trimming removed 0 bases from V and 0 bases from J, with 12 bases in between.

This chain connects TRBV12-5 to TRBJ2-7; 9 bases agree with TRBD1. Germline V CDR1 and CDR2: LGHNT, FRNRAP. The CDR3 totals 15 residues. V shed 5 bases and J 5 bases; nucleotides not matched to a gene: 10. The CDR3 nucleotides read TGTGCTAGTGGTATGGGGGACAGGGTTATCAACGAGCAGTACTTC. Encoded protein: CASGMGDRVINEQYF. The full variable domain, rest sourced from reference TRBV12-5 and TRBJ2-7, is DARVTQTPRHKVTEMGQEVTMRCQPILGHNTVFWYRQTMMQGLELLAYFRNRAPLDDSGMPKDRFSAEMPDATLATLKIQPSEPRDSAVYFCASGMGDRVINEQYFGPGTRLTVT.

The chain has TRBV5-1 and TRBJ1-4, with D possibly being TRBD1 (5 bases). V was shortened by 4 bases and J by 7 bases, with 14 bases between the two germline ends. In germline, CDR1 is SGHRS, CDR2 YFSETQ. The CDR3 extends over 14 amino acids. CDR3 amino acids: CASSEGVGREKLFF. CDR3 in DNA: TGCGCCAGCAGCGAAGGGGTGGGTCGTGAAAAACTGTTTTTT. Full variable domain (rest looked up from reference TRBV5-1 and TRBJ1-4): KAGVTQTPRYLIKTRGQQVTLSCSPISGHRSVSWYQQTPGQGLQFLFEYFSETQRNKGNFPGRFSGRQFSNSRSEMNVSTLELGDSALYLCASSEGVGREKLFFGSGTQLSVL.

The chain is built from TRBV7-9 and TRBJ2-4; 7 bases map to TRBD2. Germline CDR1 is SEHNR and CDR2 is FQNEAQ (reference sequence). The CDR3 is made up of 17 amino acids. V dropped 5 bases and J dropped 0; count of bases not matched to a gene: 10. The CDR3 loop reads CASSPWIERGAKNIQYF. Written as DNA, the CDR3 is TGTGCCAGCAGCCCCTGGATCGAGCGGGGAGCCAAAAACATTCAGTACTTC.

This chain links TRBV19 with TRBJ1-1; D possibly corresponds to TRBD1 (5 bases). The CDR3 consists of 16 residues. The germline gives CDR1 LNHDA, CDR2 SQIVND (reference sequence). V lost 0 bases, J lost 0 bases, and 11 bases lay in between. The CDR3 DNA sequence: TGTGCCAGTAGTATAGATCTTGCACAGGTGAACACTGAAGCTTTCTTT. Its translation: CASSIDLAQVNTEAFF.

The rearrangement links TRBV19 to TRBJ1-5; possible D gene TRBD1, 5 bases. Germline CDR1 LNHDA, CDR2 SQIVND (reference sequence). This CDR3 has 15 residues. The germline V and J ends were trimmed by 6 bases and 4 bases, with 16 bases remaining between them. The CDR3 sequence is CASRTGGDWNQPQHF. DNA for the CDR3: TGTGCCAGTAGAACCGGGGGTGATTGGAATCAGCCCCAGCATTTT.

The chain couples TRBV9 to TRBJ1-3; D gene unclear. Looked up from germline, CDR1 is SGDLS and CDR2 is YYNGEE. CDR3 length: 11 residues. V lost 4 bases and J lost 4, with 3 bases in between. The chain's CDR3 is CASSPGNTIYF. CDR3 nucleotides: TGTGCCAGCAGCCCGGGAAACACCATATATTTT.

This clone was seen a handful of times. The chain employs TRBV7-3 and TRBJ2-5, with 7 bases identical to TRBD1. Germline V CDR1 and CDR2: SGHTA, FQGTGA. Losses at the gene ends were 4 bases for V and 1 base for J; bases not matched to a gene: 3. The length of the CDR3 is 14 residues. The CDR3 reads CASSWTGPQETQYF. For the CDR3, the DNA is TGTGCCAGCAGCTGGACAGGCCCCCAAGAGACCCAGTACTTC.

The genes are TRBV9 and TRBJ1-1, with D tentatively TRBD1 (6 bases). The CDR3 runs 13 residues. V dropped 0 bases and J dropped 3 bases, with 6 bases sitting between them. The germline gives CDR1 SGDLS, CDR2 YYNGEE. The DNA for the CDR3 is TGTGCCAGCAGCGTAGGGGGGCACACTGAAGCTTTCTTT. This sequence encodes CASSVGGHTEAFF.

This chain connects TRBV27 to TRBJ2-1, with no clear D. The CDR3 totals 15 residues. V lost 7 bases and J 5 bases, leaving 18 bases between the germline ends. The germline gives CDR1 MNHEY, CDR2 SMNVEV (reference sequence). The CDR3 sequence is CASTAAPPKNNEQFF. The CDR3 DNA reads TGTGCCAGCACTGCCGCCCCCCCTAAGAACAATGAGCAGTTCTTC.

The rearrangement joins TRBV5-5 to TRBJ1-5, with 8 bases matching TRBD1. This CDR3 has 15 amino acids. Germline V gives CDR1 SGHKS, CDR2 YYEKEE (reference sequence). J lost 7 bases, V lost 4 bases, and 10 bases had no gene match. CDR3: CASSTSGTGGQPQHF. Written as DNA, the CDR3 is TGTGCCAGCAGCACATCCGGGACAGGCGGGCAGCCCCAGCATTTT.

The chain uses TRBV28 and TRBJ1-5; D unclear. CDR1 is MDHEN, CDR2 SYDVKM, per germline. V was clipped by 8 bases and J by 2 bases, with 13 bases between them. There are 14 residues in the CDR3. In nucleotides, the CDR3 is TGTGCCAGCGTTGGGCTACGAGGCAATCAGCCCCAGCATTTT. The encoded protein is CASVGLRGNQPQHF.

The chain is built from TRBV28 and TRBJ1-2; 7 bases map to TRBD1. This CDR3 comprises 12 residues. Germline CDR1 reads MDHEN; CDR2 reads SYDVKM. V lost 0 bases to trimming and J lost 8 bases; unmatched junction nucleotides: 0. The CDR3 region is CASSLWDRGYTF. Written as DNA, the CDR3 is TGTGCCAGCAGTTTATGGGACAGGGGCTACACCTTC.

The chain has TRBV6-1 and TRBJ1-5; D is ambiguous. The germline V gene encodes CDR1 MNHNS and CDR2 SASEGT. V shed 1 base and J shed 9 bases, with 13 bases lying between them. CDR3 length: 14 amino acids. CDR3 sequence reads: CASSEVETLRPQHF. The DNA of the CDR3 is TGTGCCAGCAGTGAAGTTGAGACACTTCGGCCCCAGCATTTT.

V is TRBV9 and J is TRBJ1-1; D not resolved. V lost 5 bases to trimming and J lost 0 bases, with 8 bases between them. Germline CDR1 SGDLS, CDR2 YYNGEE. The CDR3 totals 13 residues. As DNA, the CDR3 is TGTGCCAGCAGGGAGGCGGTGAACACTGAAGCTTTCTTT. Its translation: CASREAVNTEAFF.

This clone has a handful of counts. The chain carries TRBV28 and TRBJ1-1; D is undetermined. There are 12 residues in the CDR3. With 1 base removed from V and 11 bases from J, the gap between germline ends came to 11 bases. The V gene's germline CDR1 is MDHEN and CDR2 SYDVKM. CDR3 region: CASSLYLSTAFF. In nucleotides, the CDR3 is TGTGCCAGCAGTTTATACCTCTCTACGGCTTTCTTT. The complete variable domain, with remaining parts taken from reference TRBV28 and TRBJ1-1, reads DVKVTQSSRYLVKRTGEKVFLECVQDMDHENMFWYRQDPGLGLRLIYFSYDVKMKEKGDIPEGYSVSREKKERFSLILESASTNQTSMYLCASSLYLSTAFFGQGTRLTVV.

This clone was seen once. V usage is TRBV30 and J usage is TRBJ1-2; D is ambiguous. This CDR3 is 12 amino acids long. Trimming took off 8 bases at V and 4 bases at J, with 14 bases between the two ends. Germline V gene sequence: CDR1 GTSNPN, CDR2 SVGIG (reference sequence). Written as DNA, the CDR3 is TGTGCCGGCCGGGGATTCATCTATGGCTACACCTTC. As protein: CAGRGFIYGYTF.